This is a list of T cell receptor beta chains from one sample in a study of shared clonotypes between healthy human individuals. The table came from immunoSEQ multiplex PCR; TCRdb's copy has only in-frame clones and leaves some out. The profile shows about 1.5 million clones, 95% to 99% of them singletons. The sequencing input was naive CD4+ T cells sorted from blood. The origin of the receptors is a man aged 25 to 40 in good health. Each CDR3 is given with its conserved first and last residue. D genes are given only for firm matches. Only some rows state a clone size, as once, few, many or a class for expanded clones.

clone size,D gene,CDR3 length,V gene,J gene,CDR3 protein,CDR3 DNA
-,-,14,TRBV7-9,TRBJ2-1,CASSLDGSADEQFF,TGTGCCAGCAGCTTAGACGGGAGCGCCGATGAGCAGTTCTTC
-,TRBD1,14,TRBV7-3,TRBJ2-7,CASSFGTGPYEQYF,TGTGCCAGCAGCTTCGGGACAGGGCCATACGAGCAGTACTTC
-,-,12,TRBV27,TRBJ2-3,CASSSARDTQYF,TGTGCCAGCAGTTCCGCACGGGATACGCAGTATTTT
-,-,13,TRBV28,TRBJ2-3,CASSRDSTDTQYF,TGTGCCAGCAGTAGGGATAGCACAGATACGCAGTATTTT
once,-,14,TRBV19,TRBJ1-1,CASSILGAHTEAFF,TGTGCCAGTAGTATATTGGGCGCCCACACTGAAGCTTTCTTT
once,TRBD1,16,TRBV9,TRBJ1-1,CASRVLGTELNTEAFF,TGTGCCAGCAGAGTGCTGGGGACAGAATTGAACACTGAAGCTTTCTTT
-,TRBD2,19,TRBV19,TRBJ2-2,CASSIVVLAGGPGTGELFF,TGTGCCAGTAGTATAGTCGTCCTAGCGGGAGGGCCCGGCACCGGGGAGCTGTTTTTT
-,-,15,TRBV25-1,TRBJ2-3,CASRTTQTPTDTQYF,TGTGCCAGCAGGACTACCCAAACCCCCACAGATACGCAGTATTTT
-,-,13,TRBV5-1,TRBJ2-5,CASSPSGGETQYF,TGCGCCAGCAGCCCCTCGGGGGGCGAGACCCAGTACTTC
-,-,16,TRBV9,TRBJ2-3,CASSVVPSGSTDTQYF,TGTGCCAGCAGCGTAGTACCCAGCGGGAGCACAGATACGCAGTATTTT
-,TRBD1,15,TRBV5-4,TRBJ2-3,CASSFVSGGGDTQYF,TGTGCCAGCAGCTTCGTTTCAGGGGGCGGAGATACGCAGTATTTT
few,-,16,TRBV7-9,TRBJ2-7,CAIPPPGAPPHYEQYF,TGTGCCATTCCCCCTCCCGGGGCTCCGCCTCACTACGAGCAGTACTTC
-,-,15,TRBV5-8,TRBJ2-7,CASSNRDTPRWEQYF,TGTGCCAGCAGCAACCGGGACACCCCTCGGTGGGAGCAGTACTTC
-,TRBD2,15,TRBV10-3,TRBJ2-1,CAISPGLAPYWGQFF,TGTGCCATCAGTCCGGGACTAGCGCCTTATTGGGGGCAGTTCTTC
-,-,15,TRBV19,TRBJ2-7,CASSAHVTAPYEQYF,TGTGCCAGTAGTGCCCACGTGACTGCCCCCTACGAGCAGTACTTC
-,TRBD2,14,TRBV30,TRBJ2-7,CAWSLLAGAHEQYF,TGTGCCTGGAGTTTATTAGCGGGAGCCCACGAGCAGTACTTC
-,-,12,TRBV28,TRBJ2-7,CASRLGTYEQYF,TGTGCCAGCAGGTTGGGGACCTACGAGCAGTACTTC